A selection of T cell receptor beta chains follows, all from one sample in a study of T-cell reconstitution after alpha-beta-depleted transplantation in children. Via MiXCR, TCRdb re-called the PCR reads, giving one row per CDR3 protein. The data show fewer than 550,000 distinct CDR3 sequences, roughly 10% seen once. Sequenced material: PBMCs, taken before TCRalphabeta/CD19-depleted stem cell transplant. The receptors here all came from a child between 2 and 9 years old with inherited bone marrow failure, due to receive a stem cell transplant. Both conserved end residues are part of each CDR3. A D gene is named only where the DNA matches it firmly. Some rows have no size entry. The others give once, few or many, or a class for an expanded clone.

V,J,size,D,DNA,CDR3
TRBV4-3,TRBJ2-1,many,NA,TGCGCCAGCAGCCAAGAATCCTGGAGCTCCTACAATGAGCAGTTCTTC,CASSQESWSSYNEQFF
TRBV12-3/TRBV12-4,TRBJ2-1,many,NA,TGTGCCAGCAGTCCCATGGGGTATGAGCAGTTCTTC,CASSPMGYEQFF
TRBV28,TRBJ2-7,many,TRBD1,TGTGCCAGCAGTCTCAGGGGGCCCAACTCCTACGAGCAGTACTTC,CASSLRGPNSYEQYF
TRBV15,TRBJ2-7,many,NA,TGTGCCACCAGCAGAGGGGTGGAAATGAGCTCCTACGAGCAGTACTTC,CATSRGVEMSSYEQYF
TRBV27,TRBJ2-3,many,TRBD1,TGTGCCAGTACCGGGACAGACCTCACAGATACGCAGTATTTT,CASTGTDLTDTQYF
TRBV12-3/TRBV12-4,TRBJ2-1,many,NA,TGTGCCAGCAGTGAAATCAATGAGCAGTTCTTC,CASSEINEQFF
TRBV20-1,TRBJ2-5,many,NA,TGCAGTGCTAGAGCCCCCGTGACCCAGTACTTC,CSARAPVTQYF
TRBV27,TRBJ2-7,many,NA,TGTGCCAGCAGTTTGTCCCGAGTGGGGGGCTACGAGCAGTACTTC,CASSLSRVGGYEQYF
TRBV10-3,TRBJ2-5,many,NA,TGTGCCATCAGTGAGTCGACATTACAAGAGACCCAGTACTTC,CAISESTLQETQYF
TRBV6-2/TRBV6-3,TRBJ2-1,many,TRBD2,TGTGCCAGCAGTCCCCCCCCTGGGGGTAGCGGGAGATTGGATTCGGACAATGAGCAGTTCTTC,CASSPPPGGSGRLDSDNEQFF
TRBV19,TRBJ2-2,NA,TRBD2,TGTGCCAGTAGCGGGAGGGGCGGGGAGCTGTTTTTT,CASSGRGGELFF
TRBV27,TRBJ2-2,many,NA,TGTGCCAGCAGTTTAGGACTCACATCTACCGGGGAGCTGTTTTTT,CASSLGLTSTGELFF
TRBV9,TRBJ2-3,many,NA,TGTGCCAGCAGCATCTCACTCGAGAGTGCAGATACGCAGTATTTT,CASSISLESADTQYF
TRBV12-3/TRBV12-4,TRBJ2-5,many,NA,TGTGCCAGCAGTTATAAGGTCAGACAAGAGACCCAGTACTTC,CASSYKVRQETQYF
TRBV20-1,TRBJ2-2,NA,NA,TGCAGTGCCCCGAGAAGGGCGGGTGCGAGCGGGGAGCTGTTTTTT,CSAPRRAGASGELFF
TRBV4-3,TRBJ2-3,NA,NA,TGCGCCAGCAGCCAAGAGGGTAGCGGAGGCACAGATACGCAGTATTTT,CASSQEGSGGTDTQYF
TRBV4-3,TRBJ2-2,many,NA,TGCGCCAGCAGCCAAGAGCCCTGGGACTCATTCACCGGGGAGCTGTTTTTT,CASSQEPWDSFTGELFF
TRBV9,TRBJ2-7,many,NA,TGTGCCAGCAGCGTAGCCACAGATGCAGGCTACGAGCAGTACTTC,CASSVATDAGYEQYF
TRBV20-1,TRBJ1-6,many,TRBD1,TGCAGTGCCGCCGACAGGGGAAAGGGTTCACCCCTCCACTTT,CSAADRGKGSPLHF
TRBV18,TRBJ1-4,many,NA,TGTGCCAGCTCACCACGGGGGGACTCAGCAACTAATGAAAAACTGTTTTTT,CASSPRGDSATNEKLFF
TRBV12-3/TRBV12-4,TRBJ1-1,few,NA,TGTGCCAGCACCCGCCCAGGGCCGAACACTGAAGCTTTCTTT,CASTRPGPNTEAFF
TRBV28,TRBJ2-3,many,NA,TGTGCCAGCAGCACACCCAGGCTATTAGATACGCAGTATTTT,CASSTPRLLDTQYF
TRBV18,TRBJ2-3,many,NA,TGTGCCAGCTCGTCCTACGTGCGCACAGATACTCAGTATTTT,CASSSYVRTDTQYF
TRBV4-3,TRBJ1-4,many,NA,TGCGCCAGCAGCCAAGATTGGGAAGGGCTGAATGAAAAACTGTTTTTT,CASSQDWEGLNEKLFF
TRBV5-1,TRBJ2-1,NA,NA,TGCGCCAGCACCGGCCCTCCCTATAGGAATGAGCAGTTCTTC,CASTGPPYRNEQFF
TRBV6-1,TRBJ2-3,few,TRBD1,TGTGCCAGGCCACCCCCCGGGACAGGGGGGATCTGCCGTACGCAGTATTTT,CARPPPGTGGICRTQYF
TRBV15,TRBJ2-1,few,TRBD2,TGTGCCACCAGCAGAACCTTTCGACTAGCTAGATACAATGAGCAGTTCTTC,CATSRTFRLARYNEQFF
TRBV28,TRBJ1-1,many,NA,TGTGCCAGCAGTTTATTTGGGGGCATGGGCACTGAAGCTTTCTTT,CASSLFGGMGTEAFF
TRBV7-2,TRBJ2-5,few,TRBD2,TGTGCCAGCAGCTTAGTAACTAGCGGAGAGACCCAGTACTTC,CASSLVTSGETQYF
TRBV28,TRBJ2-3,many,NA,TGTGCCAGCAGTTTGGAAGGGAGCACAGATACGCAGTATTTT,CASSLEGSTDTQYF
TRBV12-3/TRBV12-4,TRBJ2-1,NA,TRBD2,TGTGCCAGCAGTCTACCGGGACTAGCGCTAAACAATGAGCAGTTCTTC,CASSLPGLALNNEQFF
TRBV7-9,TRBJ2-5,many,NA,TGTGCCAGCAGCGGACACTGGCGGCAGCAAGAGACCCAGTACTTC,CASSGHWRQQETQYF
TRBV30,TRBJ2-2,many,NA,TGTGCCTGGAGTTACGGGACAAGCACCGGGGAGCTGTTTTTT,CAWSYGTSTGELFF
TRBV10-2,TRBJ2-7,many,NA,TGCGCCAGCAGTGACGGAGCGGGCCTCTACGAGCGGTACTTC,CASSDGAGLYERYF
TRBV29-1,TRBJ2-1,many,NA,TGCAGCGTTGCACGGGGTTCCTACAATGAGCAGTTCTTC,CSVARGSYNEQFF
TRBV5-4,TRBJ2-1,many,TRBD2,TGTGCCAGCAGGGACAGATCACTTCTAGCGGGAGGGGGCAATGAGCAGTTCTTC,CASRDRSLLAGGGNEQFF
TRBV29-1,TRBJ2-1,NA,TRBD1,TGCAGCGTTGTACCCCGCGCCCCGGGACAGGGGGCTTATGAGCAGTTCTTC,CSVVPRAPGQGAYEQFF
TRBV3-1,TRBJ2-3,NA,TRBD1,TGTGCCAGCAGCCAAGAGGACAGGACCCCAGATACGCAGTATTTT,CASSQEDRTPDTQYF
TRBV28,TRBJ1-6,NA,TRBD1,TGTGCCAGCAGCCTTCGGGACAGTGTTGGTTCACCCCTCCACTTT,CASSLRDSVGSPLHF
TRBV28,TRBJ1-2,NA,NA,TGTGCCAGCAGTCTACCGGGACTGGGCTATGGCTACACCTTC,CASSLPGLGYGYTF
TRBV27,TRBJ1-6,many,NA,TGTGCCAGCAGTAGGGAGAAGAATTCACCCCTCCACTTT,CASSREKNSPLHF
TRBV7-2,TRBJ1-3,many,TRBD1,TGTGCCAGCAGCCTCAGAGGGACAGGGGGAAACACCATATATTTT,CASSLRGTGGNTIYF
TRBV9,TRBJ2-2,many,NA,TGTGCCAGCAGCCTCCGGCCCGGGCAGAACACCGGGGAGCTGTTTTTT,CASSLRPGQNTGELFF
TRBV5-6,TRBJ2-3,NA,NA,TGTGCCAGCAGCGATCGCAAAGATACGCAGTATTTT,CASSDRKDTQYF
TRBV4-3,TRBJ2-2,many,TRBD2,TGCGCCAGCAGCCATCCCGGGGCGGGAGGGCTTTGGACCGGGGAGCTGTTTTTT,CASSHPGAGGLWTGELFF
TRBV20-1,TRBJ2-1,few,NA,TGCAGTGCTAGTTTGGATACCTACAATGAGCAGTTCTTC,CSASLDTYNEQFF
TRBV27,TRBJ2-7,many,NA,TGTGCCAGCAGTTCCAGGGGACCCTACGAGCAGTACTTC,CASSSRGPYEQYF
TRBV6-5,TRBJ1-6,few,TRBD1,TGTGCCAGCAGTTACGCGACAGGGGATCGGTCACCCCTCCACTTT,CASSYATGDRSPLHF
TRBV20-1,TRBJ1-3,many,NA,TGCAGTGCCCGACAGGTCTCTGGAAACACCATATATTTT,CSARQVSGNTIYF
TRBV19,TRBJ1-4,few,NA,TGTGCCAGTAGTATAGATCGTCGGACGGTATACTCAACTAATGAAAAACTGTTTTTT,CASSIDRRTVYSTNEKLFF
TRBV29-1,TRBJ2-7,NA,NA,TGCAGCGTGGAACAGGGCTACGAGCAGTACTTC,CSVEQGYEQYF
TRBV5-6,TRBJ2-3,NA,TRBD2,TGTGCCAGCAGCTACGTCACTAGCGGGAGTACAGATACGCAGTATTTT,CASSYVTSGSTDTQYF
TRBV24-1,TRBJ2-1,many,NA,TGTGCCACCAGTGATTTGCTATGGGGCCATGAGCAGTTCTTC,CATSDLLWGHEQFF
TRBV11-1,TRBJ2-3,many,TRBD2,TGTGCCAGCAGCTGGGGGATGCCGGGACTAGCGGGAACTGGGTCGCAGTATTTT,CASSWGMPGLAGTGSQYF
TRBV9,TRBJ2-1,many,TRBD2,TGTGCCAGCAGCCCGACCGGGACTAGCGATGAGCAGTTCTTC,CASSPTGTSDEQFF
TRBV28,TRBJ2-2,many,TRBD1,TGTGCCAGCAGCCTGGGGGACAGGGCTGGCGGGGAGCTGTTTTTT,CASSLGDRAGGELFF
TRBV6-5,TRBJ1-4,many,NA,TGTGCCAGCAGTTACTGGGGGGGGGCTAATGAAAAACTGTTTTTT,CASSYWGGANEKLFF
TRBV20-1,TRBJ2-5,many,NA,TGCAGTGCTAGTTGGACAGTTAAAGAGACCCAGTACTTC,CSASWTVKETQYF
TRBV4-3,TRBJ2-1,many,TRBD2,TGCGCCAGCAGCCAAGCTCCTAGCGGGAGTCTCTGGGAGCAGTTCTTC,CASSQAPSGSLWEQFF
TRBV5-1,TRBJ2-3,many,TRBD2,TGCGCCAGCAGCCGCGGGAGGAGAAGCACAGATACGCAGTATTTT,CASSRGRRSTDTQYF